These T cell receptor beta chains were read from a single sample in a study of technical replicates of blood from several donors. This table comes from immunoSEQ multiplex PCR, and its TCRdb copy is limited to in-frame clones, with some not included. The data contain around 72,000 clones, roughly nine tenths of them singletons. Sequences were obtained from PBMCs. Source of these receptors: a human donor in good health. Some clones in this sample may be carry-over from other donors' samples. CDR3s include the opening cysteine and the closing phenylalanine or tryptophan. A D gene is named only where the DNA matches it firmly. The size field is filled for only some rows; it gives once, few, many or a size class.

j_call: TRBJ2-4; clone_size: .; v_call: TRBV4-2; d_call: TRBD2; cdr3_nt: TGTGCCAGCAGCCAAGAGAATAGCGGGAGAAACATTCAGTACTTC; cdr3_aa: CASSQENSGRNIQYF
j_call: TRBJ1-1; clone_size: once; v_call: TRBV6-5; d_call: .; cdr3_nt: TGTGCCAGCAGTTACAAGGTGGGGGGCACTGAAGCTTTCTTT; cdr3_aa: CASSYKVGGTEAFF
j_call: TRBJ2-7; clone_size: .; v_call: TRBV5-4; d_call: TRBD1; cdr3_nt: TGTGCCAGCAGCAAGACAGGGTCCTACGAGCAGTACTTC; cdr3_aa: CASSKTGSYEQYF
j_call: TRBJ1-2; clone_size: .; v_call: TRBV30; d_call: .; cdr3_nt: TGTGCCTGGACACTCGGCGGTGGCTACACCTTC; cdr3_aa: CAWTLGGGYTF
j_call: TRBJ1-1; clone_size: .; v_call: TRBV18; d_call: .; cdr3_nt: TGTGCCAGCTCCCCCTTTTTACAGGGTGATGGTGAAGCTTTCTTT; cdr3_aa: CASSPFLQGDGEAFF
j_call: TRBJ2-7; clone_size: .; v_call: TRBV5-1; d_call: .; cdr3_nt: TGCGCCAGCAGCTCACGACAGAACTACGAGCAGTACTTC; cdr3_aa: CASSSRQNYEQYF
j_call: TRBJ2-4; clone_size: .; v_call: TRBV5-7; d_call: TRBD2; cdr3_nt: TGTGCCAGCAGCTTGTCAGGGAGATACAGCGGGGTAAAAAACATTCAGTACTTC; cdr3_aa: CASSLSGRYSGVKNIQYF
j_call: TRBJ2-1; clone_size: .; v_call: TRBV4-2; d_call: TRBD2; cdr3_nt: TGTGCCAGCAGCGTTGAGCGGGGGCATGAGCAGTTCTTC; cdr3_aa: CASSVERGHEQFF
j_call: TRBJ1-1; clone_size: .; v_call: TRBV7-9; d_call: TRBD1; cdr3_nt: TGTGCCAGCACGCGACAGGGGGGCATGAACACTGAAGCTTTCTTT; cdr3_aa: CASTRQGGMNTEAFF
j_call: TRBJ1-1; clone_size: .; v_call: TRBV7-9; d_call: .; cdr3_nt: TGTGCCAGCAGCAAACGCCAGGGTAACACTGAAGCTTTCTTT; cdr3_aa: CASSKRQGNTEAFF
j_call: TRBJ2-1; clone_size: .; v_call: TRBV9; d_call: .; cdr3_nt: TGTGCCAGCAGCGCTCCTGGTCAGTACAATGAGCAGTTCTTC; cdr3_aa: CASSAPGQYNEQFF
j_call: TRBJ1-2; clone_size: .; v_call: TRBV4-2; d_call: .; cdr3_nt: TGTGCCAGCAGCCAACATCGGTTAGGGGCACACTATGGCTACACCTTC; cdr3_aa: CASSQHRLGAHYGYTF
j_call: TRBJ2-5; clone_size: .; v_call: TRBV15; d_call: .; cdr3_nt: TGTGCCACCAGCAGAAGGACAGCCGAAGAGACCCAGTACTTC; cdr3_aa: CATSRRTAEETQYF
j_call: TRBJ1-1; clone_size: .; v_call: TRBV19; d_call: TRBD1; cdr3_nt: TGTGCCAGTAGTAGGGACAGGACGGGGACTGAAGCTTTCTTT; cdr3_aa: CASSRDRTGTEAFF
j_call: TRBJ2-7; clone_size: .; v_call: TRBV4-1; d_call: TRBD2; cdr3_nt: TGCGCCAGCAGCCAACCTCTAGCGGGAGGTCACGAGCAGTACTTC; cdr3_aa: CASSQPLAGGHEQYF
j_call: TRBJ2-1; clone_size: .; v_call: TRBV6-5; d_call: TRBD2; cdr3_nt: TGTGCCAGCAGACCCGGGACTAGTCGGACTGAGCAGTTCTTC; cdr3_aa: CASRPGTSRTEQFF